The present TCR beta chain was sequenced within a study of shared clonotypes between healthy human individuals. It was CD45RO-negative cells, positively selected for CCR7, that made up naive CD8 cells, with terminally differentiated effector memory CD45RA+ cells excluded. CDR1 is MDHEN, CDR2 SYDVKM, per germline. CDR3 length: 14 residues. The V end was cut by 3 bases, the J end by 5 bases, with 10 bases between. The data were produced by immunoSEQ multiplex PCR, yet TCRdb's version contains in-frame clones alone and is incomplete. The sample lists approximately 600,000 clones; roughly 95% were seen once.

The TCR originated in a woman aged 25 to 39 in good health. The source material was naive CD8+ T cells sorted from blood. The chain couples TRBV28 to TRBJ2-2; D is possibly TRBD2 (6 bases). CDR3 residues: CASSFHRGTGELFF. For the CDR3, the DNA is TGTGCCAGCAGTTTTCATCGGGGGACCGGGGAGCTGTTTTTT.